This TCR beta chain appears in the sequencing data of a study of CD8 T cells in ankylosing spondylitis. General study points: For ankylosing spondylitis blood, a TCR beta motif of eight or nine highly homologous variants appeared characteristic. Reports of some motif variants in reactive arthritis synovial fluid and blood predate this one. From matched ankylosing spondylitis synovial fluid, disease-linked clones were reportedly recovered at significantly enriched levels.

This clonotype has more than one count but fewer than ten. The antigen is not known. This CDR3 spans 14 amino acids. Unmatched junction bases numbered 3, after V lost 2 bases and J lost 8 bases. Per the germline V gene, CDR1 is SGHRS and CDR2 is YFSETQ. Quantitative 5'-RACE was performed with molecular barcodes, and it yielded the TCR beta libraries. MiXCR, applied by TCRdb to the 5' RACE reads, yields one record per CDR3 protein. The table includes 30,000 to 45,000 distinct CDR3 sequences, 16% detected once. The sequencing sample was made of blood. The sequence was obtained from a male donor with ankylosing spondylitis or in good health (not recorded which). The rearrangement links TRBV5-1 to TRBJ2-1, with 11 positions matching TRBD2. CDR3 coding DNA: TGCGCCAGCAGCTTTACTAGCGGGAGCTATGAGCAGTTCTTC. It is translated as CASSFTSGSYEQFF.